This T cell receptor (beta chain) comes out of a study of T cell repertoires in cytomegalovirus infection. TCRdb analysed the reads with MiXCR anew, one entry per CDR3 protein. Of approximately 910,000 distinct CDR3 sequences detected, approximately 31% appear once; the ten largest clones hold under 15%. This clonotype turned up a few times. As yet, its antigen is unknown. Per the germline V gene, CDR1 is LNHDA and CDR2 is SQIVND (reference sequence). Trimming left V 6 bases short and J 1 base short, with 12 bases between. The CDR3 length is 14 residues. The sequenced sample was cultured CD8+ T cells from PBMCs, obtained from culture after CMV antigen stimulation. This clonotype was sampled from a human donor in good health (CMV status not recorded). Some clones in this sample may be carry-over from other donors' samples. The rearrangement links TRBV19 to TRBJ1-1; D is unresolved. CDR3 in amino acids: CASRGLPANTEAFF. The DNA of the CDR3 is TGTGCCAGTAGAGGGCTCCCGGCGAACACTGAAGCTTTCTTT.